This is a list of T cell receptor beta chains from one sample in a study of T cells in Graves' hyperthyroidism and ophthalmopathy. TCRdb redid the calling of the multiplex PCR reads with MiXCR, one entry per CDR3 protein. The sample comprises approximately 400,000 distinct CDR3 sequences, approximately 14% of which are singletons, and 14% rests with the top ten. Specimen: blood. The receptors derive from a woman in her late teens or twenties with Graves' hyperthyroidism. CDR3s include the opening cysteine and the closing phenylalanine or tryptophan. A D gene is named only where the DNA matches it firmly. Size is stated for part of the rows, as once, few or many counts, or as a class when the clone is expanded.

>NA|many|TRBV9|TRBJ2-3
TGTGCCAGCAGCGTAGGCGGGGCCCACACAGATACGCAGTATTTT
CASSVGGAHTDTQYF
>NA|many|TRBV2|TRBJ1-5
TGTGCCAGCAGTGAATGGGGGACCGGCAATCAGCCCCAGCATTTT
CASSEWGTGNQPQHF
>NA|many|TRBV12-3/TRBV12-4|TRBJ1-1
TGTGCCAGCAGTCACCCCGGGAGCCGGGGCAGGGGCACTGAAGCTTTCTTT
CASSHPGSRGRGTEAFF
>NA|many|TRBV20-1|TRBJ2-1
TGCAGTGCCGGAGGCGGCCTAGCGAGTTACAATGAGCAGTTCTTC
CSAGGGLASYNEQFF
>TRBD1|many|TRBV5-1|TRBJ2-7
TGCGCCAGCAGCTGGACAGGGGGTAACGAGCAGTACTTC
CASSWTGGNEQYF
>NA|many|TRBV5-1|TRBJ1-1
TGCGCCAGCAGCTTGGCACTCACGGCCGGCACTGAAGCTTTCTTT
CASSLALTAGTEAFF
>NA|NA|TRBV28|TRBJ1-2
TGTGCCAGCAGTCTCTCGCGGGGGGGGTACTATGGCTACACCTTC
CASSLSRGGYYGYTF
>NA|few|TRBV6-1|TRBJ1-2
TGTGCCAGCAGCGATACAGGAGGCTATGGCTACACCTTC
CASSDTGGYGYTF
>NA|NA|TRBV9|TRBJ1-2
TGTGCCAGCAGCCCGGGGGGCAGGGGTAACTATGGCTACACCTTC
CASSPGGRGNYGYTF
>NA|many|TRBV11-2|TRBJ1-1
TGTGCCAGCAGCGGAAGAGGTGCTGAAGCTTTCTTT
CASSGRGAEAFF
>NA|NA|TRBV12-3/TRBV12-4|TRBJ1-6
TGTGCCAGCAGTTTAGGAGGGACATCTAATTCACCCCTCCACTTT
CASSLGGTSNSPLHF
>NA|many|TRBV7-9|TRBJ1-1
TGTGCCAGCAGCTTTAGGGACACCTACACTGAAGCTTTCTTT
CASSFRDTYTEAFF
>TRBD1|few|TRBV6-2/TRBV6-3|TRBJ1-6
TGTGCCAGCAGTTACTCTCAGGGGGCACGGAATTCACCCCTCCACTTT
CASSYSQGARNSPLHF
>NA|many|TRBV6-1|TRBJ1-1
TGTGCCAGCAATTCTAAATTGAACACTGAAGCTTTCTTT
CASNSKLNTEAFF
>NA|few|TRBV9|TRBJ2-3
TGTGCCAGCAGCGCACTCGACAGCACAGATACGCAGTATTTT
CASSALDSTDTQYF
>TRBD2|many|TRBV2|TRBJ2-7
TGTGCCAGCAGAAGGACGTCGGCTCTGGTGCGGGAGTCGAGGGAGCAGTACTTC
CASRRTSALVRESREQYF
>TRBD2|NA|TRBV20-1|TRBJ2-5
TGCAGTGCTAGGGGGACTAGCGGGGGCCTCCAAGAGACCCAGTACTTC
CSARGTSGGLQETQYF
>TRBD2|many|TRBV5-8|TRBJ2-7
TGTGCCAGCAGGCCTCCTAGCGGGATGGGCGACGAGCAGTACTTC
CASRPPSGMGDEQYF
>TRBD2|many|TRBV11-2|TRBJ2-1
TGTGCCAGCAGCTTACCGATGGCTAGCGGGAGCTATGAGCAGTTCTTC
CASSLPMASGSYEQFF
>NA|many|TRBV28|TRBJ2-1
TGTGCCAGCAGTTTCCAGCCGGATGTATACAATGAGCAGTTCTTC
CASSFQPDVYNEQFF
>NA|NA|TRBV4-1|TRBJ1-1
TGCGCCAGCAGCCAACCCCGAGCCCTGGGGTACACTGAAGCTTTCTTT
CASSQPRALGYTEAFF
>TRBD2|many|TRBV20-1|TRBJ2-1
TGCAGTGCTTCATACGGCGGGAGGGCCGGGGTTGAGCAGTTCTTC
CSASYGGRAGVEQFF
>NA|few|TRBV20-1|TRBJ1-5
TGCAGTGCTAGGAGGCGAGGGGTTAGCAATCAGCCCCAGCATTTT
CSARRRGVSNQPQHF
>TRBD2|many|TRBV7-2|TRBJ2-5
TGTGCCAGCAGCTTAGCGGGGACGGGGGGCCAAGAGACCCAGTACTTC
CASSLAGTGGQETQYF
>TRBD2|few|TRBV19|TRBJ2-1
TGTGCCAGTAGTATCGCGGGAGGTGTTTACAATGAGCAGTTCTTC
CASSIAGGVYNEQFF
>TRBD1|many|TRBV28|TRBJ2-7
TGTGCCAGCAGTTTCGCCGGGACAGGGGGCTACGAGCAGTACTTC
CASSFAGTGGYEQYF
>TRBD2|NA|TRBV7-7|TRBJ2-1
TGTGCTAGCAGCTTAGGGGCAGGCGGGGGGGCGCTGAATGAGCAGTTCTTC
CASSLGAGGGALNEQFF
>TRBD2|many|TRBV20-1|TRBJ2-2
TGCAGTGCTAGAGATCAATTGACTAGCGGGGGGATGATGTTTTTT
CSARDQLTSGGMMFF
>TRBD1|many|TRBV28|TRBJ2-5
TGTGCCAGCAGTCCACCCCGGGACAGGGAGCCATACTTC
CASSPPRDREPYF
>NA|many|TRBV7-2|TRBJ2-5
TGTGCCAGCAGCTCCTACCAAGAGACCCAGTACTTC
CASSSYQETQYF
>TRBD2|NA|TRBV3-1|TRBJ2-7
TGTGCCAGCAGCCATTTTATAGCGGGAGGGGACGAGCAGTACTTC
CASSHFIAGGDEQYF
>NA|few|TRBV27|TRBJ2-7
TGTGCCAGCAGTAGCGGGCCCGCCGCCTACGAGCAGTACTTC
CASSSGPAAYEQYF
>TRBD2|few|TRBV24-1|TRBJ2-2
TGTGCCACCAGTGATTCCGCGACTAGCGGGGGTCCCGGGGAGCTGTTTTTT
CATSDSATSGGPGELFF
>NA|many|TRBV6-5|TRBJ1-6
TGTGCCAGCAGTTACTATCCCCCCGGGGACGGAAGGAGCTCACCCCTCCACTTT
CASSYYPPGDGRSSPLHF
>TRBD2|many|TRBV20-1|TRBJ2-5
TGCAGTGCCTACTTAGGAGGACTAGACTTCGTTTGGCAAGAGACCCAGTACTTC
CSAYLGGLDFVWQETQYF
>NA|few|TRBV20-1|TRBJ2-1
TGCAGTGCTAGGATAGCACTCCGCCTAACGGATGAGCAGTTCTTC
CSARIALRLTDEQFF
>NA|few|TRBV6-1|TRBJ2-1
TGTGCCAGCTCTCTTTCCGAGACCCACTACGATGAGCAGTTCTTC
CASSLSETHYDEQFF
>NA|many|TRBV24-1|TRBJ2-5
TGTGCCACCAGGGCAGGGGAGACCCAGTACTTC
CATRAGETQYF
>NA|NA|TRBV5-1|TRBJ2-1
TGCGCCAGCAGCTTGGGATTGGTTGAGCAGTTCTTC
CASSLGLVEQFF
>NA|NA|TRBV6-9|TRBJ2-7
TGTGCCAGCAGTTACTCGAATCGGGACACCAGCTCCTACGAGCAGTACTTC
CASSYSNRDTSSYEQYF
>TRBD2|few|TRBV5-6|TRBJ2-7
TGTGCCAGCAGTAAGCGGGGGCCACCCTACGAGCAGTACTTC
CASSKRGPPYEQYF
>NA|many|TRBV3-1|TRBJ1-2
TGTGCCAGCAGACTAGGGGGGACTAACTATGGCTACACCTTC
CASRLGGTNYGYTF
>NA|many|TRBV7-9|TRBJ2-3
TGTGCCAGCAGCTCGACCTCGGGGAGTAATACGCAGTATTTT
CASSSTSGSNTQYF
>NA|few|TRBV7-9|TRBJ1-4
TGTGCCAGCAGCCTTATCGGTGAAAAACTGTTTTTT
CASSLIGEKLFF
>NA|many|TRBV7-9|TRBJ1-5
TGTGCCAGCGGTCGGGATAGTCAGCCCCAGCATTTT
CASGRDSQPQHF